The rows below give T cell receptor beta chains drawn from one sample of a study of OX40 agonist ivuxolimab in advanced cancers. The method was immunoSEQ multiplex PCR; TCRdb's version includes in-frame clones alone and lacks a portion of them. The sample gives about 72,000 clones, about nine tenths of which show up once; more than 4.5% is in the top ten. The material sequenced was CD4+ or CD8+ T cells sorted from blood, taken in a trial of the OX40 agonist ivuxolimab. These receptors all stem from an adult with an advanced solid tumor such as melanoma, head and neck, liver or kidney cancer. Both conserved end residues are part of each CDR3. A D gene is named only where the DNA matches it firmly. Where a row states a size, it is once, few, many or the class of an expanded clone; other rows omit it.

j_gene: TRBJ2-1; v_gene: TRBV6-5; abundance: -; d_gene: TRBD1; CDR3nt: TGTGCCAGCAGCTACGGGACAGGAAACTACAATGAGCAGTTCTTC; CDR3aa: CASSYGTGNYNEQFF
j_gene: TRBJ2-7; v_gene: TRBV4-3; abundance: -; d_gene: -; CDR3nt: TGCGCCAGCAGCCAAGGGCGGGCCGGGCGCGAGCAGTACTTC; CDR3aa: CASSQGRAGREQYF
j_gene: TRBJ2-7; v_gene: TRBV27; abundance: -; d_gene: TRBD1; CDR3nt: TGTGCCAGCAGTCCAGGGGGAAGCTCCTACGAGCAGTACTTC; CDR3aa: CASSPGGSSYEQYF
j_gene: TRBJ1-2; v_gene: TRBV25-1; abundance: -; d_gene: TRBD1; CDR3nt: TGTGCCAGCAGTGAATATGAGGGGGCGGATGGCTACACCTTC; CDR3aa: CASSEYEGADGYTF
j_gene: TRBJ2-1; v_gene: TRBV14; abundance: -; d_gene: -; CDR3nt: TGTGCCAGCAGCCAATTCGGGGATGAGCAGTTCTTC; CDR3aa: CASSQFGDEQFF
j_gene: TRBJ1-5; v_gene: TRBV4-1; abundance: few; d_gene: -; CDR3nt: TGCGCCAGCAGCCAAGATAACCAGTTACCTAATCAGCCCCAGCATTTT; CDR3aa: CASSQDNQLPNQPQHF
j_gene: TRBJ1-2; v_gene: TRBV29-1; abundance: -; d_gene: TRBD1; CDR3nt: TGCAGCGTTCACTCGGGACAGACGAACTATGGCTACACCTTC; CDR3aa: CSVHSGQTNYGYTF
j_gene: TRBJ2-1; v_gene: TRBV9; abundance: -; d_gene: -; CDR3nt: TGTGCCAGCAGCGGGAGGCTTAACAATGAGCAGTTCTTC; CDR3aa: CASSGRLNNEQFF
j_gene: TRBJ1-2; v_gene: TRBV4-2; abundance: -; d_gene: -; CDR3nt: TGTGCCAGCAGCCAAGATATCAGGACTGGCGGCTATGGCTACACCTTC; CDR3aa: CASSQDIRTGGYGYTF
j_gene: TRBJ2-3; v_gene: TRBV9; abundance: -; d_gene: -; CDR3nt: TGTGCCAGCAGCGCCGAGAATCAGGGGCCAGATACGCAGTATTTT; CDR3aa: CASSAENQGPDTQYF
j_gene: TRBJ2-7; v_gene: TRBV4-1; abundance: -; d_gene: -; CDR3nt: TGCGCCAGCAGCCAAGGGGGGATAGGAGGCTCCTACGAGCAGTACTTC; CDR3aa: CASSQGGIGGSYEQYF
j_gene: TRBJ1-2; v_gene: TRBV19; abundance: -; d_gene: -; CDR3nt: TGTGCCAGTAGTACCCAGCCACTCAATGAGGGCTACACCTTC; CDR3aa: CASSTQPLNEGYTF
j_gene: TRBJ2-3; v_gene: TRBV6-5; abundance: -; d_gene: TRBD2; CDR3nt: TGTGCCAGTAGACTAGCGGGGGGAACAGATACGCAGTATTTT; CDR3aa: CASRLAGGTDTQYF
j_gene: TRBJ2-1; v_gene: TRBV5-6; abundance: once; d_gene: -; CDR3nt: TGTGCCAGCAGCTTGGGGGCGACCCCATTTCAGGGTGAGCAGTTCTTC; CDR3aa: CASSLGATPFQGEQFF
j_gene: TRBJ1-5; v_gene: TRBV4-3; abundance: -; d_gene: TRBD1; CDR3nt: TGCGCCAGCAGCCAAGATATTGGGGACAGTGGTTATCAGCCCCAGCATTTT; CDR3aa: CASSQDIGDSGYQPQHF
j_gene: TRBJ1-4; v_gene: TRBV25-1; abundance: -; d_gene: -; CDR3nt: TGTGCCAGCAGTGAGAGAATGACAGCTAATGAAAAACTGTTTTTT; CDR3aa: CASSERMTANEKLFF
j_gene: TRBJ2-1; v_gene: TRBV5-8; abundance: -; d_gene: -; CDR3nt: TGTGCCAGCAGCTTTAGTAGGGGGGGCAGCTCCTACAATGAGCAGTTCTTC; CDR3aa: CASSFSRGGSSYNEQFF
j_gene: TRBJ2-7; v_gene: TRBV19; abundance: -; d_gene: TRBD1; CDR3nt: TGTGCCAGTAACCACAGGGGGAGAGACGAGCAGTACTTC; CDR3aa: CASNHRGRDEQYF
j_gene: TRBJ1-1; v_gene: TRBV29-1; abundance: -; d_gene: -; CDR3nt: TGCAGCGTTGAAGTGAACACTGAAGCTTTCTTT; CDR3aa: CSVEVNTEAFF
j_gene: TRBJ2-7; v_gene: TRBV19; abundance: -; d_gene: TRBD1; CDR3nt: TGTGCCAGTAGCCTCCTCGGGACAGCCTACGAGCAGTACTTC; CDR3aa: CASSLLGTAYEQYF
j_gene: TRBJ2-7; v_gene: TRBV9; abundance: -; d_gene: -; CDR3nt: TGTGCCAGCAGCGTAGAAGGGTACGAGCAGTACTTC; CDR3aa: CASSVEGYEQYF
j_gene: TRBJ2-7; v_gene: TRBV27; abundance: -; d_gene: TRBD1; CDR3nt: TGTGCCAGCAGTTGGGGACAGGGAGCCTACGAGCAGTACTTC; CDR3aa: CASSWGQGAYEQYF
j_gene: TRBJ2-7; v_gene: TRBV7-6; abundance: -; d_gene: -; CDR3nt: TGTGCCAGCAGCTTAAACCCAGTCAACGAGCAGTACTTC; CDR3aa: CASSLNPVNEQYF
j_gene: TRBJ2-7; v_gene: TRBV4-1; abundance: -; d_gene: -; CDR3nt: TGCGCCAGCAGCCAAGACGAACAGATGCTATTATACGAGCAGTACTTC; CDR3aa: CASSQDEQMLLYEQYF
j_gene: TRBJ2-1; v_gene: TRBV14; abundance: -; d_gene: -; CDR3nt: TGTGCCAGCAGCCCCCACCCCGGGACCTCAAGCTCCTACAATGAGCAGTTCTTC; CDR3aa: CASSPHPGTSSSYNEQFF
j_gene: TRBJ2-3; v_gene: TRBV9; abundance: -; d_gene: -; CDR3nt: TGTGCCAGCAGCGTAGGGGAAGATACGCAGTATTTT; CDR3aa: CASSVGEDTQYF
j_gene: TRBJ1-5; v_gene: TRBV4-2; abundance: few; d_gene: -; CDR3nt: TGTGCCAGCAGCCAAGATCTGTATGGCAATCAGCCCCAGCATTTT; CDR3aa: CASSQDLYGNQPQHF
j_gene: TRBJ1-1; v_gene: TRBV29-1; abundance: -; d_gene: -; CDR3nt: TGCAGCGTTGACCGGACAGAGTTGGGCACTGAAGCTTTCTTT; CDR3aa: CSVDRTELGTEAFF
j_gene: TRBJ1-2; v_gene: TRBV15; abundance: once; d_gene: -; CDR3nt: TGTGCCACCAGCAGAGATCCAGGGCATACCTCTAACTATGGCTACACCTTC; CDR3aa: CATSRDPGHTSNYGYTF
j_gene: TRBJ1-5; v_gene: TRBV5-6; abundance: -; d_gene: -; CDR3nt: TGTGCCAGCAGCCTCATCACCGGCAATCAGCCCCAGCATTTT; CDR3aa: CASSLITGNQPQHF
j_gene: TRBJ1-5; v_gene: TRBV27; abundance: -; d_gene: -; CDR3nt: TGTGCCAGCAGTTCCCAGTTCGGTCAGCCCCAGCATTTT; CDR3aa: CASSSQFGQPQHF